This T cell receptor (beta chain) was profiled in a study of cytomegalovirus exposure and HLA in healthy donors. Overall study: In a later analysis, the roughly 120 validation repertoires were reported to have used the same platform as the roughly 700 first-cohort repertoires. Study-level findings and limits: Altogether, 150 or so TCR beta chains were recorded as cytomegalovirus-associated. Subsequent analysis showed first-cohort TCR clusters tending to co-occur in roughly 130 validation repertoires.

Regarding this clone: What it recognizes is unknown.

The CDR3 runs to 14 residues. Germline CDR1 MNHNS, CDR2 SASEGT. Trimming took off 4 bases at V and 0 bases at J, with 7 bases between the two ends. Profiled with immunoSEQ multiplex PCR; TCRdb holds only in-frame clones, not every one. This table holds roughly 58,000 clones, approximately 92% found once. The sample consisted of PBMCs. The sequence came from a man younger than 35 in good health and CMV-seronegative. V usage is TRBV6-1 and J usage is TRBJ1-5, with D unresolved. The CDR3 nucleotides are TGTGCCAGCAGTGGTCAGTATAGCAATCAGCCCCAGCATTTT. Its protein is CASSGQYSNQPQHF.